A single sample gave rise to the 26 T cell receptor beta chains below, sequenced in a study of control samples from healthy donors and cancer patients. The protocol was immunoSEQ multiplex PCR, while the TCRdb copy is restricted to in-frame clones and leaves out a portion. The data hold more than 50,000 clones, with roughly nine tenths observed a single time. Sequencing used PBMCs. The receptor source for this set is a woman aged 50 to 65 with colorectal cancer.

The chain links TRBV9 to TRBJ2-6; TRBD1 agrees at 12 bases. Looked up from germline, CDR1 is SGDLS and CDR2 is YYNGEE. The V segment lost 3 bases and the J segment 4 bases; nucleotides outside the gene matches: 8. The CDR3 covers 18 residues. In DNA, the CDR3 is TGTGCCAGCAGCGCACAGAGGGACAGGGGGCCCGGGGCCAACGTCCTGACTTTC. Translated: CASSAQRDRGPGANVLTF. The complete variable domain, with remaining parts taken from reference TRBV9 and TRBJ2-6, reads DSGVTQTPKHLITATGQRVTLRCSPRSGDLSVYWYQQSLDQGLQFLIQYYNGEERAKGNILERFSAQQFPDLHSELNLSSLELGDSALYFCASSAQRDRGPGANVLTFGAGSRLTVL.

The V gene is TRBV5-4, the J gene TRBJ2-5; TRBD2 might be the D (6 bases). Trimming removed 4 bases at V and 3 bases at J, with 19 bases between. Germline assignment: CDR1 SGHNT and CDR2 YYREEE (reference sequence). The CDR3 runs to 16 residues. The CDR3 region is CASSPGGAGLKETQYF. The CDR3 nucleotides read TGTGCCAGCAGCCCGGGCGGAGCGGGTTTAAAAGAGACCCAGTACTTC.

The genes are TRBV30 and TRBJ2-1; TRBD2 matches 8 bases. The CDR3 length is 14 residues. From germline, CDR1 is GTSNPN and CDR2 SVGIG (reference sequence). The junction had 5 bases not matched to a gene; V was cut back by 3 bases and J by 4 bases. CDR3 protein: CAWRLLADYNEQFF. The CDR3 DNA sequence: TGTGCCTGGAGGCTACTAGCGGATTACAATGAGCAGTTCTTC.

The rearrangement links TRBV11-2 to TRBJ1-5; 9 bases match TRBD1. The CDR3 covers 14 residues. Trimming removed 4 bases from V and 4 bases from J; junction bases left unmatched: 2. Germline lookup yields CDR1 SGHAT and CDR2 FQNNGV. The DNA for the CDR3 is TGTGCCAGCAGCTCACAGGGGGCGAATCAGCCCCAGCATTTT. It encodes CASSSQGANQPQHF.

The chain combines TRBV19 with TRBJ1-6, with D unclear. CDR1 LNHDA and CDR2 SQIVND come from the germline V gene (reference sequence). V lost 4 bases to trimming and J lost 5 bases, with 18 bases between them. The CDR3 consists of 17 residues. The CDR3 here is CASSTGGVGRDNSPLHF. CDR3 bases: TGTGCCAGTAGTACGGGTGGGGTCGGCCGCGATAATTCACCCCTCCACTTT.

The chain is built from TRBV30 and TRBJ1-3, with TRBD1 matching over 9 bases. CDR3 length: 14 residues. V trimming: 5 bases; J trimming: 0 bases; junction bases outside the gene matches: 2. The germline V gene encodes CDR1 GTSNPN and CDR2 SVGIG (reference sequence). CDR3 amino acids: CAWGQGFSGNTIYF. CDR3 nucleotides: TGTGCCTGGGGACAGGGGTTCTCTGGAAACACCATATATTTT.

This clone turned up a few times. The rearrangement links TRBV11-1 to TRBJ2-5; D is unclear. V was cut by 3 bases and J by 3 bases, with 8 bases left in between. The length of the CDR3 is 13 residues. Germline V gene lookup returns CDR1 SGHAT and CDR2 FQDESV (reference sequence). CDR3 sequence: CASSFWQEETQYF. The CDR3 nucleotides are TGTGCCAGCAGCTTTTGGCAAGAAGAGACCCAGTACTTC.

The rearrangement joins TRBV19 to TRBJ1-2, with 7 bases fitting TRBD1. J gave up 0 bases and V 1 base, and 2 bases lay outside the gene matches. Per the germline V gene, CDR1 is LNHDA and CDR2 is SQIVND (reference sequence). The CDR3 totals 15 residues. CDR3 coding DNA: TGTGCCAGTAGTATAGGACAGGGACCTAACTATGGCTACACCTTC. Its protein is CASSIGQGPNYGYTF.

This chain uses TRBV3-1 (or the pseudogene TRBV3-2) with TRBJ1-2; D is ambiguous. Trimming stripped 3 bases from V and 6 bases from J, with 8 bases between. Germline V lookup: CDR1 LGHDT, CDR2 YNNKEL (reference sequence). The CDR3 covers 12 residues. Here the CDR3 DNA reads TGTGCCAGCAGCCAGGGCGGAAATGGCTACACCTTC. Translating gives CASSQGGNGYTF.

The genes are TRBV10-2 and TRBJ1-1; D gene unclear. This CDR3 has 12 residues. With 7 bases removed from V and 3 bases from J, the gap between germline ends came to 9 bases. CDR1 is WSHSY, CDR2 SAAADI, per germline. In DNA, the CDR3 is TGCGCCAGCAAAATTTTGGACACTGAAGCTTTCTTT. This gives the protein CASKILDTEAFF.

Only a few counts were recorded for this clone. The chain is built from TRBV4-1 and TRBJ1-5; no clear D gene. The CDR3 runs to 15 residues. From germline, CDR1 is MGHRA and CDR2 YSYEKL. The V gene lost 3 bases and the J gene lost 3 bases, with 12 bases spanning the gap. CDR3 protein: CASSHENVPNQPQHF. CDR3 nucleotide sequence: TGCGCCAGCAGCCACGAAAATGTTCCCAATCAGCCCCAGCATTTT.

This chain connects TRBV5-1 to TRBJ2-4, with TRBD1 as a possible D gene (5 bases). Deletions cut 0 bases from V and 4 bases from J, with 8 bases between. This CDR3 is built from 14 residues. Germline assignment: CDR1 SGHRS and CDR2 YFSETQ. In DNA, the CDR3 is TGCGCCAGCAGCTTGGACAGGAGTAAAAACATTCAGTACTTC. Translating gives CASSLDRSKNIQYF.

This clone was seen a handful of times. The rearrangement links TRBV9 to TRBJ2-7, with D hard to call. V dropped 2 bases and J dropped 1 base, with 10 bases sitting between them. The CDR3 has 14 amino acids. Germline lookup yields CDR1 SGDLS and CDR2 YYNGEE. The CDR3 protein is CASSVRYESYEQYF. DNA of the CDR3: TGTGCCAGCAGCGTGAGATATGAGTCCTACGAGCAGTACTTC.

The rearrangement links TRBV5-1 to TRBJ1-1; tentatively, D is TRBD1 (5 bases). Trimming took 4 bases from V and 3 from J, leaving 16 bases between them. Germline loops: CDR1 SGHRS, CDR2 YFSETQ. The CDR3 runs 15 residues. The CDR3 bases are TGCGCCAGCAGCCTGGGGAGGGGTGGGTACACTGAAGCTTTCTTT. Its translation: CASSLGRGGYTEAFF.

This chain connects TRBV6-1 to TRBJ2-3; 10 bases line up with TRBD2. The CDR3 is 16 residues long. Germline CDR1 reads MNHNS; CDR2 reads SASEGT. Germline trimming cut 2 bases from V and 1 base from J; bases unmatched to any gene: 3. The DNA of the CDR3 is TGTGCCAGCAGTGAAACCACTAGCGGGGGCACAGATACGCAGTATTTT. This codes for CASSETTSGGTDTQYF.

The chain joins TRBV14 to TRBJ1-2; D is undetermined. Trimming removed 2 bases at V and 2 bases at J, with 9 bases between. The CDR3 is 14 amino acids. Germline lookup yields CDR1 SGHDN and CDR2 FVKESK. The CDR3 region is CASSQRALNYGYTF. CDR3 DNA: TGTGCCAGCAGCCAACGGGCTCTCAACTATGGCTACACCTTC.

This sequence joins TRBV19 and TRBJ1-3; D is undetermined. The CDR3 runs to 13 residues. V lost 10 bases, J lost 3 bases, and 13 bases lay in between. In germline, CDR1 is LNHDA, CDR2 SQIVND (reference sequence). As DNA, the CDR3 is TGTGCCACCGGGTCGGCCGGTGGAAACACCATATATTTT. Amino acid sequence: CATGSAGGNTIYF.

This clone was found a few times. V is TRBV28 and J is TRBJ1-3, with D possibly being TRBD1 (5 bases). Deletions cut 5 bases from V and 0 bases from J, with 17 bases between. The V gene's germline CDR1 is MDHEN and CDR2 SYDVKM. The CDR3 has 17 residues. CDR3 sequence (DNA): TGTGCCAGCAGTCCCTCGAAGGGACTTGCCTCTGGAAACACCATATATTTT. Translation: CASSPSKGLASGNTIYF. Full variable domain (outside the CDR3, taken from reference TRBV28 and TRBJ1-3): DVKVTQSSRYLVKRTGEKVFLECVQDMDHENMFWYRQDPGLGLRLIYFSYDVKMKEKGDIPEGYSVSREKKERFSLILESASTNQTSMYLCASSPSKGLASGNTIYFGEGSWLTVV.

The table lists this clone with a count of one. The rearrangement uses TRBV30 and TRBJ2-2, with 11 positions matching TRBD2. Per germline, CDR1 GTSNPN and CDR2 SVGIG (reference sequence). The CDR3 is 16 residues long. Unmatched junction bases numbered 7, after V lost 4 bases and J lost 3 bases. The CDR3 DNA follows: TGTGCCTGGAAGTCGCTAGCGGGGGGAGACACCGGGGAGCTGTTTTTT. Translation: CAWKSLAGGDTGELFF.

The sample holds a few counts of this clone. The V call is TRBV5-1, the J call TRBJ1-2, with TRBD1 matching 8 bases. The CDR3 is 15 residues long. With V trimmed by 0 bases and J by 5 bases, 6 bases remained unmatched. The germline V gene has CDR1 SGHRS and CDR2 YFSETQ. The CDR3 nucleotides are TGCGCCAGCAGCTTGGGTGCCGACAGGGGATATGGCTACACCTTC. The encoded protein is CASSLGADRGYGYTF. The whole variable domain, filled in from reference TRBV5-1 and TRBJ1-2, reads KAGVTQTPRYLIKTRGQQVTLSCSPISGHRSVSWYQQTPGQGLQFLFEYFSETQRNKGNFPGRFSGRQFSNSRSEMNVSTLELGDSALYLCASSLGADRGYGYTFGSGTRLTVV.

This rearrangement joins TRBV5-1 to TRBJ2-3; no clear D gene. Germline V lookup: CDR1 SGHRS, CDR2 YFSETQ. This CDR3 is 13 amino acids long. Trimming removed 0 bases at V and 4 bases at J, with 6 bases between. Here the CDR3 reads CASSLGQADTQYF. CDR3 in DNA: TGCGCCAGCAGCTTGGGGCAGGCAGATACGCAGTATTTT. The full variable domain, completed using reference TRBV5-1 and TRBJ2-3, is KAGVTQTPRYLIKTRGQQVTLSCSPISGHRSVSWYQQTPGQGLQFLFEYFSETQRNKGNFPGRFSGRQFSNSRSEMNVSTLELGDSALYLCASSLGQADTQYFGPGTRLTVL.

The V call is TRBV12-3 or TRBV12-4, the J call TRBJ1-1; D unresolved. CDR3 length equals 11 residues. Trimming stripped 6 bases from V and 6 bases from J, with 8 bases between. The CDR3 DNA reads as TGTGCCAGCAGCTATAGCGCTGAAGCTTTCTTT. Its translation: CASSYSAEAFF.

The table lists this clone with a few counts. The gene calls are TRBV27 and TRBJ1-2; D uncertain. Trimming removed 8 bases from V and 3 bases from J, with 7 bases in between. This CDR3 comprises 11 residues. Germline V CDR1 and CDR2: MNHEY, SMNVEV (reference sequence). This CDR3 reads CASRTDYGYTF. The CDR3 DNA is TGTGCCAGCCGGACTGACTATGGCTACACCTTC.

This clone was detected once. The chain joins TRBV5-1 to TRBJ2-1, with 8 bases fitting TRBD2. The CDR3 spans 16 residues. The germline CDR1 and CDR2 sequences are SGHRS and YFSETQ. Trimming removed 3 bases from V and 2 bases from J; junction bases left unmatched: 7. DNA of the CDR3: TGCGCCAGCAGCTCAGAGAGCGGGGGAACCTACAATGAGCAGTTCTTC. Its protein product is CASSSESGGTYNEQFF.

The CDR3 protein is CASSFGRLSSYEQYF. The CDR3 bases are TGTGCCAGCAGCTTTGGCAGGCTCTCCTCCTACGAGCAGTACTTC. V usage is TRBV5-6 and J usage is TRBJ2-7; D unclear. From germline, CDR1 is SGHDT and CDR2 YYEEEE. With 2 bases removed from V and 0 bases from J, the gap between germline ends came to 12 bases. The CDR3 is 15 residues long.

The chain carries TRBV2 and TRBJ1-1; 7 bases map to TRBD1. V lost 7 bases, J lost 4 bases, and 6 bases stayed unmatched. The germline gives CDR1 SNHLY, CDR2 FYNNEI. The CDR3 sequence is 13 residues long. CDR3 protein: CASTTTGLTEAFF. DNA of the CDR3: TGTGCCAGCACTACGACAGGGCTCACTGAAGCTTTCTTT. The variable domain in full, with the rest retrieved from reference TRBV2 and TRBJ1-1, is EPEVTQTPSHQVTQMGQEVILRCVPISNHLYFYWYRQILGQKVEFLVSFYNNEISEKSEIFDDQFSVERPDGSNFTLKIRSTKLEDSAMYFCASTTTGLTEAFFGQGTRLTVV.